This T cell receptor (beta chain) appears in the sequencing data of a study of human T cells and chemical hapten exposure. This clonotype has a handful of counts. CDR3 length equals 14 residues. Germline CDR1 reads SGHTS; CDR2 reads YDEGEE. V was cut by 4 bases and J by 3 bases, with 11 bases left in between. Time point denoted: pre-sensitization, week 0. Treatment of the sample: therapeutic diphenylcyclopropenone sensitization with weekly scalp DPC. TCRdb called the RACE reads again in MiXCR, with one record for every CDR3 protein. The table lists around 95,000 distinct CDR3 sequences, approximately 11% of them singletons, with about 3.1% in the top ten.

The V call is TRBV5-8, the J call TRBJ1-3, with D unclear. The sequence came from a woman aged 60-75 years with alopecia areata. Some clones in this sample may be carry-over from other donors' samples. Specimen: whole blood, collected in connection with sensitization to the hapten diphenylcyclopropenone (DPC). The CDR3 nucleotides read TGTGCCAGCAGCCTGAGGGAAAGTGGAAACACCATATATTTT. Amino acid sequence: CASSLRESGNTIYF.